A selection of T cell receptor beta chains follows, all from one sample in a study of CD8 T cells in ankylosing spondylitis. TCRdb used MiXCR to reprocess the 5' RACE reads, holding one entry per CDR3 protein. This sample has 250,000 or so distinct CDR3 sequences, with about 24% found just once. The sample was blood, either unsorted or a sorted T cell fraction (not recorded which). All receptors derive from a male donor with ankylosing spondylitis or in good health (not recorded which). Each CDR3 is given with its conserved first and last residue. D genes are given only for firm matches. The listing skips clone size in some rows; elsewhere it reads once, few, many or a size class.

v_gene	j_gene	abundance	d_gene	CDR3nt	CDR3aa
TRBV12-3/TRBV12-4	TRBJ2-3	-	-	TGTGCCAGCAGCCGCGACCTCCTAACATATTTT	CASSRDLLTYF
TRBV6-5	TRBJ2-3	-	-	TGTGCCAGCAGTTCTGGGGGACCCCTCACAGATACGCAGTATTTT	CASSSGGPLTDTQYF
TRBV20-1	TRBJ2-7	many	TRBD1	TGCAGTGCTGGCTACCGGGACAGGGGGTCCTACGAGCAGTACTTC	CSAGYRDRGSYEQYF
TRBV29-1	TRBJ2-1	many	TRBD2	TGCAGCGTTGAAGAGCGGGGGGATGGAAATGAGCAGTTCTTC	CSVEERGDGNEQFF
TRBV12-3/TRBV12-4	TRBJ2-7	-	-	TGTGCCAGCAGTTTGATTAGCGAGCAGTACTTC	CASSLISEQYF
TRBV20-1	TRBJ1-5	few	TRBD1	TGCAGTGCCCTCAGGGGGTCGGGGAGCAATCAGCCCCAGCATTTT	CSALRGSGSNQPQHF
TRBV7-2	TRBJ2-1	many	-	TGTGCCAGCAGCTTGACCCTGTACAATGAGCAGTTCTTC	CASSLTLYNEQFF
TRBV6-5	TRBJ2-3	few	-	TGTGCCAGCAGTTACACGTCGGGTGGAGATACGCAGTATTTT	CASSYTSGGDTQYF
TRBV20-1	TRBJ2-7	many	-	TGCAGTGCTAGAGCCTCCATTAAGGACGAGCAGTACTTC	CSARASIKDEQYF
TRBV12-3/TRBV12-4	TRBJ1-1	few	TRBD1	TGTGCCAGCAGTTACACAGGGGGCATTGGGACTGAAGCTTTCTTT	CASSYTGGIGTEAFF
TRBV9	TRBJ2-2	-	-	TGTGCCAGCAGCGTAGGCTTTGTTAGCGTTGGCGGGGAGCTGTTTTTT	CASSVGFVSVGGELFF
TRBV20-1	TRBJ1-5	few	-	TGCAGTGCCAAGGACCCCCGGTACCCCCAGCATTTT	CSAKDPRYPQHF
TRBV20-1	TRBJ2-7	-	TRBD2	TGCAGTGCTAGTGGGGGGGCTAGCGGGGACCTTAGCTCCTACGAGCAGTACTTC	CSASGGASGDLSSYEQYF
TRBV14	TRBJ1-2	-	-	TGTGCCAGCAGCCAAGATTATCTCGCCGATCCGACGGGCTACACCTTC	CASSQDYLADPTGYTF
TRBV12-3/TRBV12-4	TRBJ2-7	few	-	TGTGCCAGCTGTCCGGGACGACGCATCTACGAGCAGTACTTC	CASCPGRRIYEQYF
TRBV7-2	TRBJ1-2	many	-	TGTGCCAGCAGCCTTTACTCGGGGGGCTACACCTTC	CASSLYSGGYTF
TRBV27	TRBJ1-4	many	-	TGTGCCACCGGACGAACAGCAACTAATGAAAAACTGTTTTTT	CATGRTATNEKLFF
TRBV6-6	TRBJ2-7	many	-	TGTGCCAGCAGTTACTTGAGGGCGCGATCCTACGAGCAGTACTTC	CASSYLRARSYEQYF
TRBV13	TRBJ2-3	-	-	TGTGCCCGCAGCTCGTTTACTCTCCAGGGGGGGACTAAAAAAGATACGCAGTATTTT	CARSSFTLQGGTKKDTQYF
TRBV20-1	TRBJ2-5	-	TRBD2	TGCAGTGCTAGATCCTACAGCGGGGGAGGAGAGACCCAGTACTTC	CSARSYSGGGETQYF
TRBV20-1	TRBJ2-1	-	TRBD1	TGCAGCAGCACTGGACAGGGGGCTTTCAATGAGCAGTTCTTC	CSSTGQGAFNEQFF
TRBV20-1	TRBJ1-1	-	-	TGCAGTGCTAGAGAGCTGCGGGCTTTCTTT	CSARELRAFF
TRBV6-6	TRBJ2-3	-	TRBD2	TGTGCCAGCTTCGGACTAGACACAGATACGCAGTATTTT	CASFGLDTDTQYF
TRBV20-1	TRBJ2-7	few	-	TGCAGTGCTAGGGAGTGGACACAAAACTCCTACGAGCAGTACTTC	CSAREWTQNSYEQYF
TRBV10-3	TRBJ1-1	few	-	TGTGCCATCAGTGAGTCTCCCAGGGACACTGAAGCTTTCTTT	CAISESPRDTEAFF
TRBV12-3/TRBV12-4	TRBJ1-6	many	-	TGTGCCAGCAGTTTACTACAGGTCCCATATAATTCACCCCTCCACTTT	CASSLLQVPYNSPLHF
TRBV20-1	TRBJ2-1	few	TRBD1	TGCAGTGCAGGGGACAGGGGCATATCAAATGAGCAGTTCTTC	CSAGDRGISNEQFF
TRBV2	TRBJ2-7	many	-	TGTGCCTGCTCCGGGTGGCGGGAGCAGTACTTC	CACSGWREQYF
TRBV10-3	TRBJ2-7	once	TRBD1	TGTGCCATCAGTGATAATCCCCGGGACAGGGTTGGGGAGCAGTACTTC	CAISDNPRDRVGEQYF
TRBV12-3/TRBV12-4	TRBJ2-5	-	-	TGTGCCAGCAGTTTAGTAGGTTCGGGGGTTGGGAGAGAGACCCAGTACTTC	CASSLVGSGVGRETQYF
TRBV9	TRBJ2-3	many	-	TGTGCCAGCAGCCCCGGGGGCGGGGGCACAGATACGCAGTATTTT	CASSPGGGGTDTQYF
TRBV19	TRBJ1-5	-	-	TGTGCCAGTAGTATTGGTTGGCGGGGCCTAGATCAGCCCCAGCATTTT	CASSIGWRGLDQPQHF
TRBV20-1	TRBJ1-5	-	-	TGCAGTGCTCGTCAGTACAGGGCTGGCAATCAGCCCCAGCATTTT	CSARQYRAGNQPQHF
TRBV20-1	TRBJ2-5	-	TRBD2	TGCAGTGCTACCCGGGGTAGCGGGGGGGCGGAGACCCAGTACTTC	CSATRGSGGAETQYF
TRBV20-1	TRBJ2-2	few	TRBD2	TGCAGTACCCGTGCGGGGGGCTTGGGCGGGGAGCTGTTTTTT	CSTRAGGLGGELFF
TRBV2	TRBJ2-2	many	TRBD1	TGTGCCAGCAGTAACACAGGGGGCCGGATCACCGGGGAGCTGTTTTTT	CASSNTGGRITGELFF
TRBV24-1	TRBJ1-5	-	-	TGTGCCACCAGTGGTGGATCGCAGCCCCAGCATTTT	CATSGGSQPQHF
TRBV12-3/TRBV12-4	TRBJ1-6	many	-	TGTGCCAGCAGGTCGGGGCGATTAAATTCACCCCTCCACTTT	CASRSGRLNSPLHF
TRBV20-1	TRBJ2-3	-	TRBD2	TGCAGTGCCCCAAGGACTAGCGGGGCCTCCGATACGCAGTATTTT	CSAPRTSGASDTQYF
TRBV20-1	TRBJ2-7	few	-	TGCATGGGGGGTCCCGATCGCTACGAGCAGTACTTC	CMGGPDRYEQYF
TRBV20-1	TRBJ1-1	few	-	TGCAGTGCTCCGAGAGGACGGGAGACTGAAGCTTTCTTT	CSAPRGRETEAFF
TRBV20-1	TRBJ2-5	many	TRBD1	TGCAGTGCTGTGGGACAGGGGATGGGGACCCAGTACTTC	CSAVGQGMGTQYF
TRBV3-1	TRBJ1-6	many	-	TGTGCCAGCAGCGATGGGAGGGGTTCACCCCTCCACTTT	CASSDGRGSPLHF
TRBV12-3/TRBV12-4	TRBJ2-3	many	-	TGTGCCAGCAGCCTGGGGCCAGGGGTAGATACGCAGTATTTT	CASSLGPGVDTQYF
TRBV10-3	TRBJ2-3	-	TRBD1	TGTGCCATCAGTTCAAGGACAGGCGGATCCACAGATACGCAGTATTTT	CAISSRTGGSTDTQYF
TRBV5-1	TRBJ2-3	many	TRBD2	TGCGCCAGCAGTTCCAGCGGGGGGCCTGCAGATACGCAGTATTTT	CASSSSGGPADTQYF
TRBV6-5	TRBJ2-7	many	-	TGTGCCAGCAGGGGTGGAGGCGAGCAGTACTTC	CASRGGGEQYF
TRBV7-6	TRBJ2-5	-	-	TGTGCCAGCAACTTAGGGCAGGGTAAAGAGACCCAGTACTTC	CASNLGQGKETQYF